This T cell receptor beta chain is drawn from a study of beta chain features in type 1 diabetes. Study outcomes and limitations: There were fewer insertions and more deletions at the VDJ junctions of type 1 diabetes patients.

TCRB transcripts that were expressed got sequenced, as all of the isolated RNA had been reverse transcribed. TCRdb keeps only in-frame clones here, not all; method: immunoSEQ multiplex PCR. The data contain around 430,000 clones, about 32% of them singletons. This clone was counted a few times. Its antigen is undetermined. Looked up from germline, CDR1 is LNHNV and CDR2 is YYDKDF (reference sequence). There are 14 residues in the CDR3. Trimming took off 9 bases at V and 5 bases at J, with 19 bases between the two ends. The receptor was derived from a young man in good health. The chain joins TRBV15 to TRBJ2-5, with a tentative D call TRBD1 (5 bases). Sequences were obtained from naive CD4+ T cells from blood. The chain's CDR3 is CATGAGPSGETQYF. CDR3 in DNA: TGTGCCACAGGGGCCGGGCCCTCCGGGGAGACCCAGTACTTC.